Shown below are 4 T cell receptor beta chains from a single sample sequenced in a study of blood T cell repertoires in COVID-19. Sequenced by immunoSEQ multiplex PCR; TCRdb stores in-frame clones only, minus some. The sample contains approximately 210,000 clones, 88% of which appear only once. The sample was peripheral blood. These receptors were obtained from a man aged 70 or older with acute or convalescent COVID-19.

The CDR3 region is CASSIPTSTGELFF. CDR3 DNA sequence: TGTGCCAGTAGTATACCGACATCCACCGGGGAGCTGTTTTTT. J is TRBJ2-2 and V is TRBV19; no firm D call. The length of the CDR3 is 14 residues. In germline, CDR1 is LNHDA, CDR2 SQIVND (reference sequence). V was shortened by 2 bases and J by 4 bases, with 8 bases between the two germline ends.

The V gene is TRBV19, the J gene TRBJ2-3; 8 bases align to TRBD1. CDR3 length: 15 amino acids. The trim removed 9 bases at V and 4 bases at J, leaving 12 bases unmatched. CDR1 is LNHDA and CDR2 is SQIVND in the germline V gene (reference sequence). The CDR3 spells CASQDRGPSPDTQYF. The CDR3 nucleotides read TGTGCCAGCCAAGACAGGGGACCGTCTCCAGATACGCAGTATTTT.

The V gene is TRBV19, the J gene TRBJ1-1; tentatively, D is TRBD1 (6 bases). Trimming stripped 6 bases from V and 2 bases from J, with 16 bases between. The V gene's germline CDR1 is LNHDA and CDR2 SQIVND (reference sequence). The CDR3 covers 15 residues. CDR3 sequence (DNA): TGTGCCAGTAGGGAAATCGACAGGTCTAACACTGAAGCTTTCTTT. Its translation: CASREIDRSNTEAFF.

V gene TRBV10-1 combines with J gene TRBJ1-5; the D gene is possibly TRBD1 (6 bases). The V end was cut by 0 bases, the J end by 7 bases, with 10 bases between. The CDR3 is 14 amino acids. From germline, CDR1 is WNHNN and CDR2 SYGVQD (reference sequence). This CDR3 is CASSESRGAQPQHF. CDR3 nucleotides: TGCGCCAGCAGTGAGTCTCGGGGGGCCCAGCCCCAGCATTTT.